This TCR beta chain was captured by sequencing in a study of cytomegalovirus exposure and HLA in healthy donors. PCR involved 60 Vbeta and 13 Jbeta primers. Measured with immunoSEQ multiplex PCR; TCRdb has only the in-frame clones, and not every one. Seen here are more than 95,000 clones, over 60% observed once, and the top ten hold roughly 4.9%. The CDR3 spans 21 residues. Sequenced: PBMCs. V is TRBV1 and J is TRBJ2-1; the DNA was not used to check the table's D call, TRBD2. TRBV1 is annotated as a pseudogene. The origin of this receptor is a young woman in good health and CMV-seropositive. CDR3 residues: CTSSQVLREVQAGAPTGEQFF. The CDR3 DNA sequence: TGCACCAGCAGCCAAGTGCTTCGAGAGGTTCAAGCGGGAGCTCCTACGGGGGAGCAGTTCTTC.